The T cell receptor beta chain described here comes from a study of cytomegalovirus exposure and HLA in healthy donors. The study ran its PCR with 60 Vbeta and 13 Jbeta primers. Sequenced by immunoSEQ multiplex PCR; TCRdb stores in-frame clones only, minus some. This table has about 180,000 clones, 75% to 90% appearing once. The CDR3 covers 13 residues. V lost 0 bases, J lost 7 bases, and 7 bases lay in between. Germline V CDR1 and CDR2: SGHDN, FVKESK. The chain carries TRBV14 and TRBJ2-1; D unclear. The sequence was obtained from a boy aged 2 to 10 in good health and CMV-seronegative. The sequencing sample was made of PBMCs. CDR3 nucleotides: TGTGCCAGCAGCCAAGAGACCGGGAATGAGCAGTTCTTC. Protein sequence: CASSQETGNEQFF.